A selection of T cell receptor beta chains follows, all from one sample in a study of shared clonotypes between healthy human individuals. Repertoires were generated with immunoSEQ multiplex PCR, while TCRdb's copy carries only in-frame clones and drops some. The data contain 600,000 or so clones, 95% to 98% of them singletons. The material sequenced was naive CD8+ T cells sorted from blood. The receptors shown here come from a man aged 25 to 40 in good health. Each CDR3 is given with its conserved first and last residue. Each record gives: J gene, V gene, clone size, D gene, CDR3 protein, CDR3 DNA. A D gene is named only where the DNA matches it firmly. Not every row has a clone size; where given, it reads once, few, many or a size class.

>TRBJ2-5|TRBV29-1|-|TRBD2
CSSRGRVGTQYF
TGCAGCTCCCGCGGGAGAGTTGGGACCCAGTACTTC
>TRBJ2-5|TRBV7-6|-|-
CASSSAGGRETQYF
TGTGCCAGCAGCTCGGCCGGAGGGCGAGAGACCCAGTACTTC
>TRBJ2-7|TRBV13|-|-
CASSSQGTYEQYF
TGTGCCAGCAGCTCACAAGGTACCTACGAGCAGTACTTC
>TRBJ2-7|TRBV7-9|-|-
CASSLGDGYEQYF
TGTGCCAGCAGCTTAGGGGACGGGTACGAGCAGTACTTC
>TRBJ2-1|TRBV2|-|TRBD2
CASSEAGGPNEQFF
TGTGCCAGCAGTGAAGCGGGAGGGCCGAATGAGCAGTTCTTC
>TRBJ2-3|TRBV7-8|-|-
CASSREGDSTDTQYF
TGTGCCAGCAGCCGAGAAGGCGATAGCACAGATACGCAGTATTTT
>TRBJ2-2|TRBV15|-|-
CATSRDLEGELFF
TGTGCCACCAGCAGAGACCTGGAAGGGGAGCTGTTTTTT
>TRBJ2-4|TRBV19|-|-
CASSIQGAKNIQYF
TGTGCCAGTAGTATCCAGGGAGCCAAAAACATTCAGTACTTC
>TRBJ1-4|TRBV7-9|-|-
CASSLAGGRNIF
TGTGCCAGCAGCTTAGCCGGGGGACGGAATATTTTT
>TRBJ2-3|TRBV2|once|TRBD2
CASVSLASGNGAQYF
TGTGCCAGCGTCTCCCTGGCTAGCGGGAACGGGGCGCAGTATTTT
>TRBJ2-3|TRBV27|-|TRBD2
CASSPGLAGADTQYF
TGTGCCAGCAGTCCCGGACTAGCAGGTGCAGATACGCAGTATTTT
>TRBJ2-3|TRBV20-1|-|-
CSARDGTSQF
TGCAGTGCTAGAGACGGGACCTCCCAATTT
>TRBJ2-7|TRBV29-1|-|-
CSAGGQRSSYEQYF
TGCAGCGCCGGGGGACAGAGGAGCTCCTACGAGCAGTACTTC
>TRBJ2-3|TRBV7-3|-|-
CASSPRLSTDTQYF
TGTGCCAGCAGCCCACGGCTTAGCACAGATACGCAGTATTTT
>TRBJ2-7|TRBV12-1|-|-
CASSFARASVSSYEQYF
TGTGCCAGCAGCTTTGCGCGGGCTAGCGTTAGCTCCTACGAGCAGTACTTC
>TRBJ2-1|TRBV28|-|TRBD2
CASSFPGLVNEQFF
TGTGCCAGCAGTTTTCCGGGACTAGTAAATGAGCAGTTCTTC
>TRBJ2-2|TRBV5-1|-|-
CASSRGLDTGELFF
TGCGCCAGCAGCCGCGGCCTTGACACCGGGGAGCTGTTTTTT
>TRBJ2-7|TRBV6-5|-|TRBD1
CASSGQGLFYEQYF
TGTGCCAGCAGTGGACAGGGGCTCTTCTACGAGCAGTACTTC
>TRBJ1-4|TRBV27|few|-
CASSELGAFEKLFF
TGTGCCAGCAGTGAGCTGGGGGCTTTTGAAAAACTGTTTTTT
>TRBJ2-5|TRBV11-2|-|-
CASQGWQETQYF
TGTGCCAGCCAGGGGTGGCAAGAGACCCAGTACTTC
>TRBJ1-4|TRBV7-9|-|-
CASSFGETGLFF
TGTGCCAGCAGCTTCGGGGAAACTGGACTGTTTTTT
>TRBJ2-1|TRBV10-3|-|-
CAITVGPPLGDNEQFF
TGTGCCATCACTGTGGGACCCCCCCTCGGAGACAATGAGCAGTTCTTC
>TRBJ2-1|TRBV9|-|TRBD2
CASSVRLAGGSYNEQFF
TGTGCCAGCAGCGTACGGCTAGCGGGAGGGTCCTACAATGAGCAGTTCTTC
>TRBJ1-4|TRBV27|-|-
CASKGMAGEKLFF
TGTGCCAGCAAAGGAATGGCAGGTGAAAAACTGTTTTTT
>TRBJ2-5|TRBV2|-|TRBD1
CASSESSTGNGQETQYF
TGTGCCAGCAGTGAAAGTTCGACAGGGAATGGGCAAGAGACCCAGTACTTC
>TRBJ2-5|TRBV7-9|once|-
CASSLGPRETQYF
TGTGCCAGCAGCTTGGGCCCGAGGGAGACCCAGTACTTC
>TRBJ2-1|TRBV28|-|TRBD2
CASSRGLAGDDEQFF
TGTGCCAGCAGTAGGGGACTAGCGGGAGATGATGAGCAGTTCTTC
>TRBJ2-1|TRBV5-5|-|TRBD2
CASSPGLAGYNEQFF
TGTGCCAGCAGCCCGGGACTAGCGGGCTACAATGAGCAGTTCTTC
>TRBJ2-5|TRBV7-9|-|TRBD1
CASSLPPGQGQETQYF
TGTGCCAGCAGCTTACCCCCGGGACAGGGACAAGAGACCCAGTACTTC
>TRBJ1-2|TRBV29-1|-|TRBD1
CSVADRADGYTF
TGCAGCGTCGCCGACAGGGCGGATGGCTACACCTTC
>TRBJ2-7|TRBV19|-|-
CASSIEAGISYEQYF
TGTGCCAGTAGTATAGAGGCAGGAATTTCCTACGAGCAGTACTTC
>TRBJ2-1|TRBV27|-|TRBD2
CASRVAGGTLYNEQFF
TGTGCCAGCAGAGTAGCGGGTGGGACCCTCTACAATGAGCAGTTCTTC
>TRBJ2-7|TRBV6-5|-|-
CASASVGDSYEQYF
TGTGCCAGCGCAAGCGTGGGGGACTCCTACGAGCAGTACTTC
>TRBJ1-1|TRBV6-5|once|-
CASSYGTTTEAFF
TGTGCCAGCAGTTACGGGACGACCACTGAAGCTTTCTTT
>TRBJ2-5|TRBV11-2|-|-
CASSLEFAKPPEETQYF
TGTGCCAGCAGCTTAGAGTTCGCGAAGCCTCCAGAAGAGACCCAGTACTTC
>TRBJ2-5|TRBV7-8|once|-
CASSFLGAHVGDAQYF
TGTGCCAGCAGCTTCCTAGGGGCCCACGTGGGGGACGCCCAGTACTTC
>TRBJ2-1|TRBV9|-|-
CASSVGSAEQFF
TGTGCCAGCAGCGTAGGTAGCGCTGAGCAGTTCTTC
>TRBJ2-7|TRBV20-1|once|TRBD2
CSATSDEQYF
TGCAGTGCCACTAGCGACGAGCAGTACTTC
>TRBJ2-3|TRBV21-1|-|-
CASSRKSGGVRYCTQYF
TGTGCCAGCAGCCGAAAGTCAGGGGGGGTCAGGTATTGTACGCAGTATTTT
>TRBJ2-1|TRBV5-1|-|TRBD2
CASSWNSGRAADEQFF
TGCGCCAGCAGCTGGAATAGCGGGAGGGCCGCGGATGAGCAGTTCTTC
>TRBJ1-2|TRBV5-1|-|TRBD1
CASSTRPGQGMDGYTF
TGCGCCAGCAGCACTCGACCGGGACAGGGTATGGATGGCTACACCTTC
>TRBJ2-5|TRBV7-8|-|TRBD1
CASSSFYRGFKETQYF
TGTGCCAGCAGCTCCTTCTACAGGGGGTTTAAAGAGACCCAGTACTTC
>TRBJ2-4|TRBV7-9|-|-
CASSLGHPVGGNIQYF
TGTGCCAGCAGCCTAGGACATCCTGTAGGGGGGAACATTCAGTACTTC
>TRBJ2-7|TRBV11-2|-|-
CASSFGTGYEQYF
TGTGCCAGCAGCTTCGGGACCGGCTACGAGCAGTACTTC
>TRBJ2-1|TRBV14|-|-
CASSQVPLGSSYNEQFF
TGTGCCAGCAGCCAAGTGCCCCTCGGAAGCTCCTACAATGAGCAGTTCTTC
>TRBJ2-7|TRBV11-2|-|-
CASSSDRNNEQYF
TGTGCCAGTTCAAGTGACAGAAATAACGAGCAGTACTTC
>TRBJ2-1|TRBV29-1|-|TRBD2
CSARTSGRPNEQFF
TGCAGCGCCCGGACTAGCGGGAGGCCCAATGAGCAGTTCTTC
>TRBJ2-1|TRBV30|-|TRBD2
CAWSSGLAEGLDEQFF
TGTGCCTGGAGCTCTGGACTAGCGGAGGGGTTGGATGAGCAGTTCTTC
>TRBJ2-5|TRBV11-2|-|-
CASSLDGPGETQYF
TGTGCCAGCAGCTTAGATGGGCCAGGAGAGACCCAGTACTTC
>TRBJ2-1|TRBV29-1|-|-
CSVDLRGHNEQFF
TGCAGCGTGGACTTGAGGGGCCACAATGAGCAGTTCTTC
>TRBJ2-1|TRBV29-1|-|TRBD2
CSVIAGSTYNEQFF
TGCAGCGTAATAGCGGGTAGTACCTACAATGAGCAGTTCTTC
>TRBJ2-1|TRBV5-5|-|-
CASSLGVSSYNEQFF
TGTGCCAGCAGCTTGGGGGTAAGCTCCTACAATGAGCAGTTCTTC
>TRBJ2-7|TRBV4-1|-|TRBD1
CASSDRTGTYEQYF
TGCGCCAGCAGCGACCGGACAGGAACCTACGAGCAGTACTTC
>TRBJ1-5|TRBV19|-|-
CASHPGAYSNQPQHF
TGTGCCTCCCACCCTGGGGCATATAGCAATCAGCCCCAGCATTTT
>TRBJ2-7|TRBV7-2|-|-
CASSLNSGPYKAYEQYF
TGTGCCAGCAGTCTTAACTCGGGACCTTATAAAGCCTACGAGCAGTACTTC
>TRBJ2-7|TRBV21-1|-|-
CASSKVSTSRSSYEQYF
TGTGCCAGCAGCAAAGTCAGCACTAGCAGAAGCTCCTACGAGCAGTACTTC
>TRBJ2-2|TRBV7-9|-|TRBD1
CASSLWGQGTYTGELFF
TGTGCCAGCAGCTTATGGGGACAGGGAACGTACACCGGGGAGCTGTTTTTT
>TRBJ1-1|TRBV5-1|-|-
CASSLGLPMNTEAFF
TGCGCCAGCAGCTTGGGATTACCCATGAACACTGAAGCTTTCTTT
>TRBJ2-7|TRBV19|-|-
CASSGALTVYEQYF
TGTGCCAGCTCAGGGGCCCTTACGGTCTACGAGCAGTACTTC
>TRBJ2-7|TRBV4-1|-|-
CASSQDGPGAGYEQYF
TGCGCCAGCAGCCAAGATGGTCCGGGGGCCGGCTACGAGCAGTACTTC